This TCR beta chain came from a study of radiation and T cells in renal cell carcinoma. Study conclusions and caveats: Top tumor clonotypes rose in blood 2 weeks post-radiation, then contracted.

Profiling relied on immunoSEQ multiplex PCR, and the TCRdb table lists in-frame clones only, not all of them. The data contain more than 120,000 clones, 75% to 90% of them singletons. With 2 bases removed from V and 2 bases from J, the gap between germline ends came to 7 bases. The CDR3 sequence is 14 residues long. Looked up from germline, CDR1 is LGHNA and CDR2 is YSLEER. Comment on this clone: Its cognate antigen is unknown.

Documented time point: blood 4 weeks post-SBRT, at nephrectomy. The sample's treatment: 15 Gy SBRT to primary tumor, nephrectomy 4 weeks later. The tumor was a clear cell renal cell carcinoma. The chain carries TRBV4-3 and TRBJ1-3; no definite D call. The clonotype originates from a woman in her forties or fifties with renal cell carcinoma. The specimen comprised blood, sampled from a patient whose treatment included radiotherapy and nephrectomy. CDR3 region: CASSQWGAGNTIYF. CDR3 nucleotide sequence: TGCGCCAGCAGCCAATGGGGTGCTGGAAACACCATATATTTT.